These 20 T cell receptor beta chains came from one sample sequenced in a study of identical twins. TCRdb reprocessed the 5' RACE reads with MiXCR, giving one entry per CDR3 protein. The sample holds hundreds of thousands of distinct CDR3 sequences, around 6% seen once. Sequenced input: naive T cells sorted from blood. Source of these receptors: a man between 18 and 29 years old in good health.

This clonotype was counted between two and nine times. The chain is built from TRBV3-1 and TRBJ2-7, with D perhaps given as TRBD1 or TRBD2 (5 bases each). Trimming left V 6 bases short and J 2 bases short, with 8 bases between. CDR3 length equals 12 residues. Germline loops: CDR1 LGHDT, CDR2 YNNKEL (reference sequence). For the CDR3, the DNA is TGTGCCAGCAGGGGGGATCCCTACGAGCAGTACTTC. Its protein product is CASRGDPYEQYF.

This clonotype was found a few times. The chain uses TRBV11-1 and TRBJ2-6; D gene ambiguous. The CDR3 runs to 18 residues. The V gene's germline CDR1 is SGHAT and CDR2 FQDESV (reference sequence). V lost 4 bases, J lost 0 bases, and 16 bases lay in between. The CDR3 DNA is TGTGCCAGCAGCTCCAGCAGGAGCACCAGCTCTGGGGCCAACGTCCTGACTTTC. This gives the protein CASSSSRSTSSGANVLTF.

This clonotype was counted ten times or more. The chain recombines TRBV6-1 with TRBJ2-3; possibly TRBD1 for D (5 bases). The germline V and J ends were trimmed by 6 bases and 6 bases, with 22 bases remaining between them. Germline V lookup: CDR1 MNHNS, CDR2 SASEGT. The length of the CDR3 is 16 residues. As DNA, the CDR3 is TGTGCCAGCAGGGGGCTTCCCGGAGCTCATCGGGATACGCAGTATTTT. Translating gives CASRGLPGAHRDTQYF.

This clonotype has more than one count but fewer than ten. The V gene is TRBV18, the J gene TRBJ2-1, with 9 nucleotides matching TRBD2. The V gene's germline CDR1 is KGHSH and CDR2 LQKENI. This CDR3 has 14 residues. V was pared by 2 bases and J by 7 bases, with 3 bases of the junction left unmatched. For the CDR3, the DNA is TGTGCCAGCTCACCATGGACTAGCGTTAATGAGCAGTTCTTC. The encoded protein is CASSPWTSVNEQFF. Drawing the rest from reference TRBV18 and TRBJ2-1, the complete variable domain is NAGVMQNPRHLVRRRGQEARLRCSPMKGHSHVYWYRQLPEEGLKFMVYLQKENIIDESGMPKERFSAEFPKEGPSILRIQQVVRGDSAAYFCASSPWTSVNEQFFGPGTRLTVL.

This clonotype was seen many times. The rearrangement joins TRBV28 to TRBJ1-1; D not certain. Germline assignment: CDR1 MDHEN and CDR2 SYDVKM. This CDR3 is 11 amino acids long. Trimming stripped 9 bases from V and 2 bases from J, with 7 bases between. The CDR3 sequence is CASAENTEAFF. The DNA of the CDR3 is TGTGCCAGTGCGGAAAACACTGAAGCTTTCTTT.

This clonotype has at least ten counts. CDR3 DNA sequence: TGTGCCAGCAGTGACCCCTATGCCCCCGGTGATGAGCAGTTCTTC. This codes for CASSDPYAPGDEQFF. The chain uses TRBV25-1 and TRBJ2-1; D call uncertain. V was cut by 3 bases and J by 8 bases, with 17 bases left in between. CDR3 length: 15 residues. Germline V gene lookup returns CDR1 MGHDK and CDR2 SYGVNS.

The chain joins TRBV15 to TRBJ2-1; 10 bases are shared with TRBD2. CDR3 length: 15 residues. Looked up from germline, CDR1 is LNHNV and CDR2 is YYDKDF (reference sequence). With V trimmed by 4 bases and J by 3 bases, 3 bases remained unmatched. The CDR3 DNA follows: TGTGCCACCAGCATAGGACTAGCGGACTACAATGAGCAGTTCTTC. It specifies CATSIGLADYNEQFF. Filled out from reference TRBV15 and TRBJ2-1, the complete variable domain reads DAMVIQNPRYQVTQFGKPVTLSCSQTLNHNVMYWYQQKSSQAPKLLFHYYDKDFNNEADTPDNFQSRRPNTSFCFLDIRSPGLGDTAMYLCATSIGLADYNEQFFGPGTRLTVL.

V gene TRBV28 combines with J gene TRBJ2-1; D perhaps matches TRBD2 (7 bases). This CDR3 contains 16 residues. CDR1 MDHEN and CDR2 SYDVKM come from the germline V gene. The V gene lost 4 bases and the J gene lost 6 bases, with 19 bases spanning the gap. CDR3 loop: CASSSWLGGGVNEQFF. The CDR3, as DNA: TGTGCCAGCAGTTCGTGGTTGGGCGGGGGCGTCAATGAGCAGTTCTTC.

In this sample, this clonotype turned up many times. This chain joins TRBV7-7 and TRBJ2-1; perhaps TRBD2 as D (7 bases). Germline V gene data show CDR1 as SSHAT and CDR2 as FNYEAQ (reference sequence). The CDR3 runs to 15 residues. V was shortened by 5 bases and J by 7 bases, with 18 bases between the two germline ends. CDR3 amino acids: CASSPGLSRGNEQFF. CDR3 bases: TGTGCCAGCAGCCCGGGACTATCGAGGGGGAATGAGCAGTTCTTC.

This clonotype has ten or more counts. The chain links TRBV12-3 or TRBV12-4 to TRBJ2-3; maybe TRBD2 (5 bases). This CDR3 has 15 residues. The ends were cut back, 3 bases at V and 3 bases at J, with 13 bases in the middle. The CDR3 sequence: CASSLYLTGTDTQYF. CDR3 coding DNA: TGTGCCAGCAGTTTGTACCTTACGGGGACAGATACGCAGTATTTT.

Many counts were recorded for this clonotype. This CDR3 reads CATSDNDRGSGTQYF. DNA of the CDR3: TGTGCCACCAGTGATAATGACAGGGGATCCGGGACCCAGTACTTC. The chain uses TRBV24-1 and TRBJ2-5; TRBD1 matches at 8 bases. This CDR3 spans 15 amino acids. The germline gives CDR1 KGHDR, CDR2 SFDVKD. V was clipped by 3 bases and J by 7 bases; unmatched bases: 9.

This clonotype was seen only a few times. This sequence joins TRBV12-3 or TRBV12-4 and TRBJ1-2, with 12 bases aligning to TRBD1. CDR3 size: 14 residues. Trimming removed 8 bases from V and 7 bases from J; junction bases left unmatched: 8. CDR3 bases: TGTGCCAGCCGGGACAGGGGGCGTCTTTTTGGCTACACCTTC. It codes for CASRDRGRLFGYTF.

This clonotype was seen a few times. The chain employs TRBV7-9 and TRBJ2-3; a possible D gene is TRBD2 (5 bases). Between the trimmed V and J ends, which lost 0 bases and 3 bases, there was a span of 16 bases. CDR1 is SEHNR, CDR2 FQNEAQ, per germline (reference sequence). This CDR3 contains 17 residues. CDR3 in amino acids: CASSLAPPLERTDTQYF. In nucleotides, the CDR3 is TGTGCCAGCAGCTTAGCTCCCCCCCTGGAGCGGACAGATACGCAGTATTTT.

In DNA form, the CDR3 reads TGTGCCAGCAGTGAATATCGGGCAGGTGGCTACACCTTC. This encodes CASSEYRAGGYTF. This chain uses TRBV25-1 with TRBJ1-2; D unclear. V was trimmed by 0 bases and J by 7 bases, leaving 9 bases between them. This CDR3 spans 13 amino acids. Germline V CDR1 and CDR2: MGHDK, SYGVNS.

There are many counts of this clonotype. This chain uses TRBV27 with TRBJ2-7; 10 nucleotides line up with TRBD2. The CDR3 runs to 16 residues. CDR1 and CDR2 from the germline V gene are MNHEY and SMNVEV (reference sequence). J was trimmed by 6 bases and V by 4 bases; bases with no gene match: 12. This CDR3 reads CASSSHLAGVLREQYF. CDR3 sequence (DNA): TGTGCCAGCAGTTCCCATCTAGCGGGAGTGTTGCGCGAGCAGTACTTC.

This clonotype was recorded a few times. This chain links TRBV27 with TRBJ1-3, with unresolved D. The CDR3 is 13 residues long. CDR1 and CDR2 (germline): MNHEY, SMNVEV (reference sequence). Trimming left V 1 base short and J 8 bases short, with 9 bases between. The CDR3 DNA follows: TGTGCCAGCAGTTTATACCCAGAGGACACCATATATTTT. Translation gives CASSLYPEDTIYF.

In its sample, this clonotype was seen a few times. The chain employs TRBV12-3 or TRBV12-4 and TRBJ2-3; 8 nucleotides match TRBD2. The CDR3 loop spans 16 amino acids. V shed 3 bases, J shed 0 bases, and the junction held 5 bases outside the gene matches. DNA for the CDR3: TGTGCCAGCAGTTTTACTAGCGGCGCTAGCACAGATACGCAGTATTTT. It yields the protein CASSFTSGASTDTQYF.

The rearrangement joins TRBV12-3 or TRBV12-4 to TRBJ1-5; a possible D gene is TRBD1 (6 bases). This CDR3 region has 14 residues. Deletions cut 6 bases from V and 3 bases from J, with 12 bases between. CDR3 DNA sequence: TGTGCCAGCAGGAAGGGGGTATACAATCAGCCCCAGCATTTT. Protein sequence: CASRKGVYNQPQHF.

In this sample, this clonotype turned up many times. This chain connects TRBV20-1 to TRBJ2-1, with 12 bases aligning to TRBD2. CDR1 and CDR2 (germline): DFQATT, SNEGSKA (reference sequence). V lost 3 bases and J lost 6; bases outside the gene matches: 9. The CDR3 spans 16 residues. The CDR3: CSASSLTSGGLNEQFF. In DNA, the CDR3 is TGCAGTGCTAGCTCCCTAACTAGCGGGGGGCTCAATGAGCAGTTCTTC.

CDR3 sequence (DNA): TGTGCCAGCAGCTTCGGGACTAGCGGGAGGGGGGGTACGCAGTATTTT. Its translation is CASSFGTSGRGGTQYF. The chain has TRBV7-8 and TRBJ2-3; 16 positions agree with TRBD2. V gave up 3 bases and J gave up 8 bases; unmatched junction bases: 5. Germline V gene sequence: CDR1 SGHVS, CDR2 FQNEAQ. This CDR3 has 16 residues.